This TCR beta chain was identified in a study of blood T cell repertoires in COVID-19. Trimming stripped 6 bases from V and 4 bases from J, with 9 bases between. This CDR3 has 12 amino acids. The germline V gene encodes CDR1 SGHAT and CDR2 FQNNGV. TCRdb's table, derived via immunoSEQ multiplex PCR, lists solely in-frame clones and lacks some. The repertoire holds 250,000 to 350,000 clones, with about 90% as singletons. This clonotype was sampled from a young woman with COVID-19, enrolled during active disease. The sequencing input was peripheral blood. This chain joins TRBV11-2 and TRBJ1-1; no clear D. The CDR3 DNA is TGTGCCAGCAGGGGTGGCGGCACTGAAGCTTTCTTT. This encodes CASRGGGTEAFF.